This is a list of T cell receptor beta chains from one sample in a study of T cell changes during pregnancy in multiple sclerosis. Generated by immunoSEQ multiplex PCR, the TCRdb table keeps only in-frame clones and is missing some. The table lists more than 90,000 clones, 75% to 95% of them singletons. Specimen: peripheral blood, collected in the second trimester of pregnancy. These receptors came from a female donor with multiple sclerosis, enrolled in a pregnancy study. CDR3s include the opening cysteine and the closing phenylalanine or tryptophan. The D gene is left open where the match is weak. The size field is filled for only some rows; it gives once, few, many or a size class.

V gene	D gene	J gene	clone size	CDR3 protein	CDR3 DNA
TRBV4-2	TRBD2	TRBJ2-1	.	CASSQPGLAGFEQFF	TGTGCCAGCAGCCAACCGGGACTAGCGGGATTTGAGCAGTTCTTC
TRBV28	TRBD1	TRBJ2-5	.	CASSSGTGGAETQYF	TGTGCCAGCAGTTCCGGGACAGGGGGCGCGGAGACCCAGTACTTC
TRBV18	.	TRBJ2-3	.	CASSLLDRSTDTQYF	TGTGCCAGCTCACTCCTGGACAGAAGCACAGATACGCAGTATTTT
TRBV30	.	TRBJ2-2	.	CACALKGANTGELFF	TGTGCCTGTGCTTTGAAGGGGGCGAACACCGGGGAGCTGTTTTTT
TRBV7-9	.	TRBJ2-2	.	CASSFRQTRGTGELFF	TGTGCCAGCAGCTTCCGACAGACTCGAGGCACCGGGGAGCTGTTTTTT
TRBV6-5	.	TRBJ2-7	.	CASSYSISQPYEQYF	TGTGCCAGCAGTTACTCGATCTCACAGCCCTACGAGCAGTACTTC
TRBV19	.	TRBJ2-3	.	CASRIEYGRTTDTQYF	TGTGCCAGTCGGATAGAGTATGGGAGGACCACAGATACGCAGTATTTT
TRBV28	.	TRBJ1-1	few	CATTLAGLFTEAFF	TGTGCCACCACCCTGGCGGGACTTTTCACTGAAGCTTTCTTT
TRBV10-3	TRBD2	TRBJ2-1	.	CAITQGLAGYNEQFF	TGTGCCATCACCCAAGGACTAGCGGGGTACAATGAGCAGTTCTTC
TRBV20-1	TRBD1	TRBJ2-3	.	CSAITGGTQYF	TGCAGTGCTATTACAGGGGGGACGCAGTATTTT
TRBV18	.	TRBJ2-5	.	CASSPPGQGLRGTQYF	TGTGCCAGCTCACCACCGGGTCAGGGCCTTCGTGGGACCCAGTACTTC